Detailed here is one T cell receptor beta chain. This entry comes from a study of blood T cell repertoires in COVID-19. Whole-study context: From the United States, Italy and Spain came samples of acute and convalescent COVID-19. Sources were T cells, B-cell-depleted T cells, or PBMCs; the material itself was cDNA or gDNA.

As originally analysed: It was from reference gene primer amplification that nucleated cell counts were estimated. The assay was immunoSEQ multiplex PCR, and TCRdb's table has in-frame clones only and misses some. V, J and clone size were drawn from that table, and D and trimming were deduced from the DNA. The sample includes 150,000 to 200,000 clones, 80% seen only once; the top ten take about 6.9%. The CDR3 length is 14 residues. Trimming removed 1 base from V and 9 bases from J, with 10 bases in between. CDR1 is LGHDT, CDR2 YNNKEL, per germline (reference sequence). The V and J genes are TRBV3-1 (or the pseudogene TRBV3-2) and TRBJ1-6; no clear D. Sequencing was done on a sample of peripheral blood. The TCR originated in a man in his sixties with acute or convalescent COVID-19. The CDR3 DNA reads as TGTGCCAGCAGCCAAGGTCGAGGCGGTTCACCCCTCCACTTT. Its protein is CASSQGRGGSPLHF.